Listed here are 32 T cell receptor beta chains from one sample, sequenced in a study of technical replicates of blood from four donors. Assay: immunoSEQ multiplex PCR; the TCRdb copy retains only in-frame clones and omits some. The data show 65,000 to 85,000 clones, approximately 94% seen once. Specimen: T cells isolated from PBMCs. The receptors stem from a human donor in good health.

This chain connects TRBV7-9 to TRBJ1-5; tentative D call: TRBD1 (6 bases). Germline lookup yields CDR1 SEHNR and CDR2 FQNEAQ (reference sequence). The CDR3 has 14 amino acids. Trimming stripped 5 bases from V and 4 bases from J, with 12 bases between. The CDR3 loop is CASSGYRENQPQHF. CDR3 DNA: TGTGCCAGCAGCGGCTACAGGGAAAATCAGCCCCAGCATTTT.

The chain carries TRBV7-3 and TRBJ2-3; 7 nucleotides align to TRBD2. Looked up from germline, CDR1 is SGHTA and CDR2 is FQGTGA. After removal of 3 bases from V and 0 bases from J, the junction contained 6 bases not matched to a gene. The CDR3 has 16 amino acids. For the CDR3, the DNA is TGTGCCAGCAGCTTGGGGACTATATTTAGCACAGATACGCAGTATTTT. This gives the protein CASSLGTIFSTDTQYF. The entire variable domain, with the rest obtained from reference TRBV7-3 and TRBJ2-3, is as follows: GAGVSQTPSNKVTEKGKYVELRCDPISGHTALYWYRQSLGQGPEFLIYFQGTGAADDSGLPNDRFFAVRPEGSVSTLKIQRTERGDSAVYLCASSLGTIFSTDTQYFGPGTRLTVL.

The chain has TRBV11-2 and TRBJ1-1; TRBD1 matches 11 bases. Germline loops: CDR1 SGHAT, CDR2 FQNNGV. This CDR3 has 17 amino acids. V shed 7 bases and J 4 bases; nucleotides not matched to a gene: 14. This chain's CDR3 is CASIIWTGGFGGTEAFF. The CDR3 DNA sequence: TGTGCCAGCATCATCTGGACAGGGGGCTTTGGCGGCACTGAAGCTTTCTTT.

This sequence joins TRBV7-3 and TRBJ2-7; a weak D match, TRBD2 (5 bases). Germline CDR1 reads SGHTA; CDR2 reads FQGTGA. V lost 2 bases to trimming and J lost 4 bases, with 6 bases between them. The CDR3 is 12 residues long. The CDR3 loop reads CASSLRGYEQYF. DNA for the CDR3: TGTGCCAGCAGCTTACGAGGGTACGAGCAGTACTTC.

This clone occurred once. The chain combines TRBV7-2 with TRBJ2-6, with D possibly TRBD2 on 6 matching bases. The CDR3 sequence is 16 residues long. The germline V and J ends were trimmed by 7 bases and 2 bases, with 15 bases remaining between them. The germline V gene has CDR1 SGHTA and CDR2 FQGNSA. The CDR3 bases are TGTGCCAGCACCCTCGGTTCGGGAGCTGGGGCCAACGTCCTGACTTTC. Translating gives CASTLGSGAGANVLTF.

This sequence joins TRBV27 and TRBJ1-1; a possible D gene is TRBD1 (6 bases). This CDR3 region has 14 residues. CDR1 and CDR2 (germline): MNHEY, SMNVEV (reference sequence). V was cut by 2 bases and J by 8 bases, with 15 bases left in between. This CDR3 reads CASSLGQPTGEAFF. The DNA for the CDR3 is TGTGCCAGCAGTTTAGGCCAACCGACAGGAGAAGCTTTCTTT.

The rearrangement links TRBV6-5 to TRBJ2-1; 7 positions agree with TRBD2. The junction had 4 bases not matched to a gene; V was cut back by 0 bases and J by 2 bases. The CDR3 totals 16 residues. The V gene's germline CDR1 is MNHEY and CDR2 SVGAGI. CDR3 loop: CASSYSAGETYNEQFF. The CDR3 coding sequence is TGTGCCAGCAGTTACTCGGCGGGAGAGACCTACAATGAGCAGTTCTTC.

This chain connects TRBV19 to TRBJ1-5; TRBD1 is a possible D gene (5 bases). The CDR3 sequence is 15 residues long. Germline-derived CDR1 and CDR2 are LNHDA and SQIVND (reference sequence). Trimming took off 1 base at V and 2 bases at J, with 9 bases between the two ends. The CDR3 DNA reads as TGTGCCAGTAGTATAGGCAGGGTTGGCAATCAGCCCCAGCATTTT. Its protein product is CASSIGRVGNQPQHF.

The CDR3 here is CAISGTGESYEQYF. CDR3 bases: TGTGCCATCAGTGGGACAGGGGAGAGCTACGAGCAGTACTTC. V gene TRBV10-3 combines with J gene TRBJ2-7; 9 nucleotides line up with TRBD1. This CDR3 contains 14 residues. The V gene's germline CDR1 is ENHRY and CDR2 SYGVKD. The V segment lost 4 bases and the J segment 3 bases; nucleotides outside the gene matches: 4.

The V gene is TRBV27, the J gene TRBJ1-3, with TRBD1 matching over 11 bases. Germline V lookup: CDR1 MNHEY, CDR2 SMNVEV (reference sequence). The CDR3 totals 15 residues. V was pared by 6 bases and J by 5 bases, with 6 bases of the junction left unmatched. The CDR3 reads CASSQDRGLRNTIYF. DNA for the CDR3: TGTGCCAGCAGCCAGGACAGGGGGCTAAGAAACACCATATATTTT.

CDR3 in DNA: TGTGCCAACGACGGACAGACAAATAACAATGAGCAGTTCTTC. Translated, it gives CANDGQTNNNEQFF. This chain joins TRBV27 and TRBJ2-1; possible D gene TRBD1, 6 bases. The CDR3 has 14 amino acids. Trimming removed 10 bases at V and 5 bases at J, with 18 bases between. Germline V gene data show CDR1 as MNHEY and CDR2 as SMNVEV (reference sequence).

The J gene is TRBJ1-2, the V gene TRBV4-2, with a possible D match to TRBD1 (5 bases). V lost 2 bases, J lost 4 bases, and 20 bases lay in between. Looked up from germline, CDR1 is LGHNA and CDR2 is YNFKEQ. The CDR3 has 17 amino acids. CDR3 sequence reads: CASSQRGGEGPIYGYTF. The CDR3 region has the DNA TGTGCCAGCAGCCAAAGGGGCGGGGAGGGTCCGATCTATGGCTACACCTTC.

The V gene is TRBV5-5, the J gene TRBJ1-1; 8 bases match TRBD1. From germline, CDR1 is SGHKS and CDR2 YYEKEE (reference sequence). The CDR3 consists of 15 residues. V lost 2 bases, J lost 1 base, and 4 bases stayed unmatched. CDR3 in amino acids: CASSLNGQGNTEAFF. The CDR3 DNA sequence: TGTGCCAGCAGCTTAAACGGACAGGGGAACACTGAAGCTTTCTTT.

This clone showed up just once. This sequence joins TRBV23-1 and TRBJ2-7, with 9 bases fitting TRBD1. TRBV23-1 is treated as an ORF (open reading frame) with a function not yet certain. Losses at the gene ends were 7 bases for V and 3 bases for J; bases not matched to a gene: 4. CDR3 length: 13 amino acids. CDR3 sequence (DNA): TGCGCCAGCACCAGACAGGGGGTCTACGAGCAGTACTTC. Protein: CASTRQGVYEQYF.

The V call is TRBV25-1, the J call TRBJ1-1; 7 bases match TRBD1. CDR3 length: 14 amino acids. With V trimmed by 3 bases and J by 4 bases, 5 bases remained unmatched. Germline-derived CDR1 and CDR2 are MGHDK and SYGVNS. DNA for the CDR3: TGTGCCAGCAGTGACCTAGGGACAGTCACTGAAGCTTTCTTT. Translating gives CASSDLGTVTEAFF.

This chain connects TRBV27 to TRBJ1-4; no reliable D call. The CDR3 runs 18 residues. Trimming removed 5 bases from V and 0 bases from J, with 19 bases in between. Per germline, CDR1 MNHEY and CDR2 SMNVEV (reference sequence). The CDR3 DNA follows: TGTGCCAGCAGTCCTACGGCCAGGATAATTGCAACTAATGAAAAACTGTTTTTT. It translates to CASSPTARIIATNEKLFF.

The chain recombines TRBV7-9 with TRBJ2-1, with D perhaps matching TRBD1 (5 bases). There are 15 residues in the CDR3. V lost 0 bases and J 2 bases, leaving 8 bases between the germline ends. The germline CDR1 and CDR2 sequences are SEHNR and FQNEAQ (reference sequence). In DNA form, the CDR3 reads TGTGCCAGCAGCTTAGCGCAGGGTACCTACAATGAGCAGTTCTTC. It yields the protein CASSLAQGTYNEQFF.

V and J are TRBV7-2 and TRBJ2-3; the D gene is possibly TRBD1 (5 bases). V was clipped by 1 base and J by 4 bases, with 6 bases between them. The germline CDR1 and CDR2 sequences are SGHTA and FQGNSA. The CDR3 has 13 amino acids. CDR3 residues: CASSLVGPDTQYF. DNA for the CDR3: TGTGCCAGCAGCTTAGTGGGGCCAGATACGCAGTATTTT.

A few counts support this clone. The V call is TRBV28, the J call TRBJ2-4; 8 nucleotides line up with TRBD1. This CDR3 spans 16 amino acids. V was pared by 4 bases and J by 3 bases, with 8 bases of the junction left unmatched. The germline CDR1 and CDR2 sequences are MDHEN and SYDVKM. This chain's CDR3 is CASSSTQGGRKNIQYF. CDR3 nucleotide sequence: TGTGCCAGCAGTTCCACACAGGGGGGACGCAAAAACATTCAGTACTTC.

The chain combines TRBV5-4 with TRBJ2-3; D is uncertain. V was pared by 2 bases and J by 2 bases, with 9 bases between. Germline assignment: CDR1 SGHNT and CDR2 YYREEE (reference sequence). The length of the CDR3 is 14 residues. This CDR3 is CASSFSRFTDTQYF. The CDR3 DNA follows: TGTGCCAGCAGCTTCTCGAGGTTCACAGATACGCAGTATTTT.

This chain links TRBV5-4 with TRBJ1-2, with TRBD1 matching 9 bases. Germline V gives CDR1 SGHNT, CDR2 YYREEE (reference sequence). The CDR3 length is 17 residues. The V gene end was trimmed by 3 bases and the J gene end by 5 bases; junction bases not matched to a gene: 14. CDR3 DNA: TGTGCCAGCAGCTCTTTGGACAGGGGAATCTCCATTTATGGCTACACCTTC. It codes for CASSSLDRGISIYGYTF.

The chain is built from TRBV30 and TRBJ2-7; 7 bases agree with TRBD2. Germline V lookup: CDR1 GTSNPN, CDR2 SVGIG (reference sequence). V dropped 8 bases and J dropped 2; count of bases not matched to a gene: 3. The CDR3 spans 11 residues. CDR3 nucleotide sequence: TGTGCCAGCGGGACTACCTACGAGCAGTACTTC. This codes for CASGTTYEQYF. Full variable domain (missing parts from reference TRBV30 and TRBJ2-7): SQTIHQWPATLVQPVGSPLSLECTVEGTSNPNLYWYRQAAGRGLQLLFYSVGIGQISSEVPQNLSASRPQDRQFILSSKKLLLSDSGFYLCASGTTYEQYFGPGTRLTVT.

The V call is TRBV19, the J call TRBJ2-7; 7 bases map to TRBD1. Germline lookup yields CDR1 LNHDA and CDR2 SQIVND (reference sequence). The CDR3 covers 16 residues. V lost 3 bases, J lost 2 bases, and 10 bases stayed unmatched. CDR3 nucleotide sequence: TGTGCCAGTAGTATTCGTTCGGGGACAGATCCCTACGAGCAGTACTTC. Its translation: CASSIRSGTDPYEQYF.

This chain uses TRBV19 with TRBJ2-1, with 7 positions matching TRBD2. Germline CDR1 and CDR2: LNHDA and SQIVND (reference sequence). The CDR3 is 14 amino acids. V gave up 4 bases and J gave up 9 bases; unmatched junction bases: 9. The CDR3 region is CASSTTGGGGEQFF. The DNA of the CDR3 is TGTGCCAGTAGTACAACGGGAGGTGGGGGTGAGCAGTTCTTC.

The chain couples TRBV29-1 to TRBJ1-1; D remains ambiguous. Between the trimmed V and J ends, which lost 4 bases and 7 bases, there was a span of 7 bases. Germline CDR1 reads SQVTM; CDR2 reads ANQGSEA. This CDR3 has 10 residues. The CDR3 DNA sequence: TGCAGCGTTGGGCAGGTTGAAGCTTTCTTT. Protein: CSVGQVEAFF.

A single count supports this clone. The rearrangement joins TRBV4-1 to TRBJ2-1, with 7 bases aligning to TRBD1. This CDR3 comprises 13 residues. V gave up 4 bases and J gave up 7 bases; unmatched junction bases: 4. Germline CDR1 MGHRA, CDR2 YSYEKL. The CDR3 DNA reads TGCGCCAGCAGCCTGGGACAGTCGAATGAGCAGTTCTTC. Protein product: CASSLGQSNEQFF.

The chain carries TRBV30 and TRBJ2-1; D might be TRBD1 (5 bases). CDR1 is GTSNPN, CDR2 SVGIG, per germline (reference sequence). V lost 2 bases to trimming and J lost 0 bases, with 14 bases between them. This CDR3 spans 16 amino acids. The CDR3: CAWSNRKGSSYNEQFF. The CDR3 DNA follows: TGTGCCTGGAGTAATCGAAAGGGGTCCTCCTACAATGAGCAGTTCTTC.

The DNA for the CDR3 is TGTGCCAGTAGGAGGCCTTTGAACACTGAAGCTTTCTTT. This gives the protein CASRRPLNTEAFF. The gene calls are TRBV19 and TRBJ1-1; D ambiguous. The CDR3 sequence is 13 residues long. Trimming removed 6 bases from V and 0 bases from J, with 8 bases in between. Germline assignment: CDR1 LNHDA and CDR2 SQIVND (reference sequence).

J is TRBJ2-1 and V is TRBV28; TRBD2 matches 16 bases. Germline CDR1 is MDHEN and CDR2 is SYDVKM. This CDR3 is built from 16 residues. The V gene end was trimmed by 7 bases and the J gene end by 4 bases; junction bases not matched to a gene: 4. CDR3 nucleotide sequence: TGTGCCAGCAACTTGGGACTAGCGGGAGGGTACAATGAGCAGTTCTTC. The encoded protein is CASNLGLAGGYNEQFF.

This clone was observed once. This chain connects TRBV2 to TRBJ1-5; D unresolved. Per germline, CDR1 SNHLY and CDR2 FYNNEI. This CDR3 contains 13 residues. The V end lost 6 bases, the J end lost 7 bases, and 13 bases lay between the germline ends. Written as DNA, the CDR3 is TGTGCCAGCAGGGGAGAGGTGAGCCAGCCCCAGCATTTT. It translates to CASRGEVSQPQHF.

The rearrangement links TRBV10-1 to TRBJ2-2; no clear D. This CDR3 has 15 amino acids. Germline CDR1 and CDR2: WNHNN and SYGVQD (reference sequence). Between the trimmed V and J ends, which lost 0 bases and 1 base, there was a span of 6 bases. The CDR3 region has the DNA TGCGCCAGCAGTGAGTCACCGGTGAACACCGGGGAGCTGTTTTTT. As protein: CASSESPVNTGELFF.

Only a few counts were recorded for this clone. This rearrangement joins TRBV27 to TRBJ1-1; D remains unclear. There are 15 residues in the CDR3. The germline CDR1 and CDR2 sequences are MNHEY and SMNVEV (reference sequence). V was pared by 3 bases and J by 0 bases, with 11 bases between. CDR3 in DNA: TGTGCCAGCAGTTTCACAGCCCTCGTGAACACTGAAGCTTTCTTT. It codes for CASSFTALVNTEAFF.